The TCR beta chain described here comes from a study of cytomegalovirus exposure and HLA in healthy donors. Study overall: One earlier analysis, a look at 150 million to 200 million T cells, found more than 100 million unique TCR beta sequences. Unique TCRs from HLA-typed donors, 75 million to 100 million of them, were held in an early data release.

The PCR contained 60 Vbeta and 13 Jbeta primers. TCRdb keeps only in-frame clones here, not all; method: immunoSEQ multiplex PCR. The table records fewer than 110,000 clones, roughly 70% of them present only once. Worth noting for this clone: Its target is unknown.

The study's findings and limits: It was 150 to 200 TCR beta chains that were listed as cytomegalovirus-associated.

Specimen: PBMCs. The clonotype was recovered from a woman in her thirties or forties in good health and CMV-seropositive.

The CDR3 nucleotides read TGTGCCAGCGGCCGGCGAGGGGAGACCCAGTACTTC. Its translation: CASGRRGETQYF. The chain uses TRBV5-4 and TRBJ2-5, with TRBD2 as a possible D gene (5 bases). The CDR3 runs to 12 residues. The germline V gene has CDR1 SGHNT and CDR2 YYREEE (reference sequence). V was clipped by 7 bases and J by 5 bases, with 12 bases between them.